Here is one TCR beta chain with its context. What it recognizes is unknown. RNA, once extracted, was reverse transcribed into cDNA for use as the sequencing template. Clones were read by immunoSEQ multiplex PCR, and TCRdb kept only the in-frame ones, dropping some. Counted here are about 160,000 clones, about three fifths occurring once; the ten biggest clones make up roughly 0.99%. Treatment here: oral pan-JAK inhibitor, 5-10 mg twice daily. Researchers took lesional scalp punch biopsies and peripheral blood from people who were alopecia areata patients. The data stem from a study of CD8+ T cells in alopecia areata. Whole-study results and caveats: Tofacitinib did not eliminate many expanded lesional clones from scalp or blood.

This CDR3 is built from 14 residues. Germline CDR1 and CDR2: SGHDT and YYEEEE. The germline V and J ends were trimmed by 2 bases and 2 bases, with 10 bases remaining between them. The specimen was CD4+ T cells sorted from blood, collected at week 4, from a patient treated with tofacitinib. The gene calls are TRBV5-6 and TRBJ1-1; weak D call: TRBD1 (6 bases). The TCR sequence derives from a human donor with alopecia areata. CDR3 in DNA: TGTGCCAGCAGCTTTAACAGGGCCAACACTGAAGCTTTCTTT. Translation: CASSFNRANTEAFF.